Listed below are T cell receptor beta chains from one sample, sequenced in a study of CD8 T cells in ankylosing spondylitis. Via MiXCR, TCRdb re-called the 5' RACE reads, giving one row per CDR3 protein. The sample lists over 25,000 distinct CDR3 sequences; over 6.5% were seen once. Sequences were obtained from blood. The receptors here all came from a male donor with ankylosing spondylitis or in good health (not recorded which). The CDR3 runs from the conserved cysteine through the conserved F or W. A D gene is named only where the DNA matches it firmly. Clone size is not always given. Where it is, it says once, few, many or a class for expanded clones.

clone size	D gene	V gene	J gene	CDR3 DNA	CDR3 protein
.	TRBD1	TRBV20-1	TRBJ2-7	TGCAGTGCCCCAGTCGCCGGGACAGGGCTCTACGAGCAGTACTTC	CSAPVAGTGLYEQYF
.	.	TRBV29-1	TRBJ1-1	TGCAGCGTTAAGGACACTGAAGCTTTCTTT	CSVKDTEAFF
many	.	TRBV4-1	TRBJ2-3	TGCGCCAGCAGCCAAGTTCCGGTGGGGACCGTTGCTAGCACAGATACGCAGTATTTT	CASSQVPVGTVASTDTQYF
many	.	TRBV2	TRBJ2-1	TGTGCCAGCACTCCGGGTAGCGCCTACAATGAGCAGTTCTTC	CASTPGSAYNEQFF
many	TRBD2	TRBV6-1	TRBJ2-4	TGTGCCAGCAGTGAACGGGGTCTAGCGGAGCTGCTTCTAGCCAAAAACATTCAGTACTTC	CASSERGLAELLLAKNIQYF
many	.	TRBV29-1	TRBJ1-2	TGCAGCGTCGAACCGGGACAAGGGAGTTGGACCTTC	CSVEPGQGSWTF
few	TRBD1	TRBV7-9	TRBJ2-7	TGTGCCAGCAGCGCGGACAGGGGGCCCCCCTACGAGCAGTACTTC	CASSADRGPPYEQYF
.	.	TRBV9	TRBJ1-2	TGTGCCAGCAGCGTAGAGGCGGGGATCGGTTATGGCTACACCTTC	CASSVEAGIGYGYTF
.	.	TRBV11-1	TRBJ1-1	TGTGCCAGCAGCCCGGGGATGAACACTGAAGCTTTCTTT	CASSPGMNTEAFF
.	.	TRBV7-9	TRBJ1-1	TGTGCCAGCAGGTTAACCACTGAAGCTTTCTTT	CASRLTTEAFF
many	TRBD2	TRBV5-1	TRBJ2-2	TGCGCCAGCAGCCGCCGACTAGCGGGAGGGAACACCGGGGAGCTGTTTTTT	CASSRRLAGGNTGELFF
many	TRBD1	TRBV12-3/TRBV12-4	TRBJ1-1	TGTGCCAGCAGAATGACAGGGGGCGCAGGGGGCACTGAAGCTTTCTTT	CASRMTGGAGGTEAFF
.	.	TRBV28	TRBJ2-7	TGTGCCAGCAGGGGGGTTAGCTCCTACGAGCAGTACTTC	CASRGVSSYEQYF
many	TRBD2	TRBV7-2	TRBJ2-7	TGTGCCAGCAGCTTAGCAGGACTAGTAGACGAGCAGTACTTC	CASSLAGLVDEQYF
few	.	TRBV20-1	TRBJ2-3	TGCAGTGCTAGATGGCAGCTAGGCACAGATACGCAGTATTTT	CSARWQLGTDTQYF
.	TRBD1	TRBV5-1	TRBJ2-3	TGCGCCAGCAGAAAGGGACAGGGGGAGATCACAGATACGCAGTATTTT	CASRKGQGEITDTQYF
few	.	TRBV29-1	TRBJ2-1	TGCAGCGTCAATCCCCGCAATGAGCAGTTCTTC	CSVNPRNEQFF
.	TRBD1	TRBV6-2/TRBV6-3	TRBJ2-2	TGTGCCAGCAGTTACGGGATCGGGGCAGGGGGAACCGGGGAGCTGTTTTTT	CASSYGIGAGGTGELFF
few	.	TRBV15	TRBJ2-5	TGTGCCACCAGCAGCGTTTTAGAGACCCAGTACTTC	CATSSVLETQYF
.	.	TRBV7-3	TRBJ1-1	TGTGCCAGCAGCCCATCAGGTACCCGCACTGAAGCTTTCTTT	CASSPSGTRTEAFF
.	.	TRBV24-1	TRBJ2-7	TGTGCCACCCACGGTGACACCTTTTTCTACGAGCAGTACTTC	CATHGDTFFYEQYF
few	TRBD1	TRBV6-5	TRBJ1-1	TGTGCCAGCAGCGCGGACAGGGGGCTAGCTTTCTTT	CASSADRGLAFF
few	TRBD1	TRBV20-1	TRBJ2-7	TGCAGTGCTCCTGGGACAGGGGGAAACTACGAGCAGTACTTC	CSAPGTGGNYEQYF
many	TRBD1	TRBV12-3/TRBV12-4	TRBJ1-2	TGTGCCAGCAGTTTGTACAGGGGAACTGGCTACACCTTC	CASSLYRGTGYTF
.	.	TRBV5-1	TRBJ2-1	TGCGCCAGCAGCTTGGTAGTTAGCGCCAATGAGCAGTTCTTC	CASSLVVSANEQFF
.	.	TRBV29-1	TRBJ1-3	TGCAGCGTTCGCAACACGGACGGGGGAAACACCATATATTTT	CSVRNTDGGNTIYF
many	.	TRBV27	TRBJ2-3	TGTGCCAGCAGTTTGAACGGCGGTTCTAGCACAGATACGCAGTATTTT	CASSLNGGSSTDTQYF
few	.	TRBV6-2/TRBV6-3	TRBJ2-1	TGTGCCAGCAGGAGAGGAGGGGGGATGGATGAGCAGTTCTTC	CASRRGGGMDEQFF
many	.	TRBV20-1	TRBJ2-2	TGCAGTGCTAGAGATCGGGGGGCCACCGGGGAGCTGTTTTTT	CSARDRGATGELFF
.	.	TRBV20-1	TRBJ2-2	TGCAGTGCTAGAGCACAGGACACCAACACCGGGGAGCTGTTTTTT	CSARAQDTNTGELFF
.	.	TRBV24-1	TRBJ2-2	TGTGCCACCAGTGAAAGCAGGTTCACCGGGGAGCTGTTTTTT	CATSESRFTGELFF
few	.	TRBV7-6	TRBJ1-1	TGTGCCAGCAGCTTAAGTTGGGGGCTTGACACTGAAGCTTTCTTT	CASSLSWGLDTEAFF
medium-sized	.	TRBV5-1	TRBJ2-1	TGCGCCAGCAGCTTGCACAGCGAGCAGTCCAATGAGCAGTTCTTC	CASSLHSEQSNEQFF